A single sample gave rise to the 8 T cell receptor beta chains below, sequenced in a study of regulatory T cells in long-lasting Graves disease. Described time point: newly diagnosed GD, antithyroid drugs for less than 3 months. Extracted RNA from PBMCs served as the source of the TCR library. iRepertoire HTBI primers and Arm-PCR of CDR3 regions built TCR beta libraries. A single record per CDR3 protein comes from TCRdb applying MiXCR to the multiplex PCR reads. The table has hundreds of thousands of distinct CDR3 sequences, less than 20% seen once. This sample also appeared in a second study, on T cells in Graves' hyperthyroidism and ophthalmopathy.

The material sequenced was peripheral blood mononuclear cells (PBMCs), taken at new diagnosis, from a patient treated with antithyroid drugs. These receptors were collected from a woman aged 25-40 years with Graves disease.

This clonotype was counted ten times or more. The chain links TRBV20-1 to TRBJ2-1; TRBD2 aligns across 8 bases. J gave up 9 bases and V 7 bases, and 17 bases lay outside the gene matches. Looked up from germline, CDR1 is DFQATT and CDR2 is SNEGSKA (reference sequence). The CDR3 runs to 15 residues. The CDR3: CSGSRSGTRASEQFF. In DNA, the CDR3 is TGCAGTGGCTCACGTTCCGGGACTAGAGCATCTGAGCAGTTCTTC.

V gene TRBV4-1 combines with J gene TRBJ1-1, with D perhaps matching TRBD1 (5 bases). CDR1 is MGHRA, CDR2 YSYEKL, per germline. The CDR3 consists of 17 residues. Trimming cost V 5 bases and J 1 base, with 20 bases left between them. The CDR3 spells CASSRGGTGGGNTEAFF. CDR3 sequence (DNA): TGCGCCAGCAGCAGGGGCGGAACAGGCGGCGGGAACACTGAAGCTTTCTTT.

At least ten counts were recorded for this clonotype. CDR3 nucleotides: TGTGCCAGCGAAGATAGTTCACGGCAGTTCTTC. Translation gives CASEDSSRQFF. The chain employs TRBV12-3 or TRBV12-4 and TRBJ2-1; D not resolved. V was cut by 8 bases and J by 12 bases, with 14 bases left in between. The CDR3 is 11 residues long.

This clonotype was counted at least ten times. The genes are TRBV12-3 or TRBV12-4 and TRBJ2-5; no definite D call. Trimming pared 7 bases from V and 2 bases from J, leaving 8 bases between. The CDR3 has 12 residues. This CDR3 is CASTSRQETQYF. The DNA for the CDR3 is TGTGCCAGCACTTCCAGGCAAGAGACCCAGTACTTC.

This clonotype was seen ten or more times. The chain employs TRBV20-1 and TRBJ2-7, with 9 nucleotides matching TRBD1. Trimming cost V 6 bases and J 3 bases; bases outside gene matches: 9. Germline assignment: CDR1 DFQATT and CDR2 SNEGSKA (reference sequence). The length of the CDR3 is 14 residues. DNA for the CDR3: TGCAGTGCCCCTGGGACAGGGAGTATCTACGAGCAGTACTTC. This codes for CSAPGTGSIYEQYF.

This clonotype was detected ten times or more. V and J are TRBV20-1 and TRBJ2-7; D is ambiguous. Germline V CDR1 and CDR2: DFQATT, SNEGSKA (reference sequence). This CDR3 spans 13 amino acids. Trimming stripped 0 bases from V and 0 bases from J, with 6 bases between. The CDR3 nucleotides are TGCAGTGCTAGAGATAGGGTCTCCTACGAGCAGTACTTC. It translates to CSARDRVSYEQYF.

This clonotype has at least ten counts. The V call is TRBV7-2, the J call TRBJ1-5, with TRBD1 identical over 7 bases. CDR3 length: 16 amino acids. Losses at the gene ends were 5 bases for V and 9 bases for J; bases not matched to a gene: 16. Germline values: CDR1 SGHTA, CDR2 FQGNSA. This CDR3 is CASSRRGTERASPQHF. CDR3 DNA sequence: TGTGCCAGCAGCAGACGGGGGACAGAGAGGGCTTCGCCCCAGCATTTT.

This clonotype was found many times. This chain joins TRBV7-2 and TRBJ1-1; 8 nucleotides align to TRBD1. The V segment lost 4 bases and the J segment 2 bases; nucleotides outside the gene matches: 12. Germline V gene lookup returns CDR1 SGHTA and CDR2 FQGNSA. The CDR3 extends over 17 amino acids. The CDR3 sequence is CASSSRSGQGANTEAFF. The CDR3 bases are TGTGCCAGCAGCTCCAGGTCCGGGCAGGGGGCCAACACTGAAGCTTTCTTT.